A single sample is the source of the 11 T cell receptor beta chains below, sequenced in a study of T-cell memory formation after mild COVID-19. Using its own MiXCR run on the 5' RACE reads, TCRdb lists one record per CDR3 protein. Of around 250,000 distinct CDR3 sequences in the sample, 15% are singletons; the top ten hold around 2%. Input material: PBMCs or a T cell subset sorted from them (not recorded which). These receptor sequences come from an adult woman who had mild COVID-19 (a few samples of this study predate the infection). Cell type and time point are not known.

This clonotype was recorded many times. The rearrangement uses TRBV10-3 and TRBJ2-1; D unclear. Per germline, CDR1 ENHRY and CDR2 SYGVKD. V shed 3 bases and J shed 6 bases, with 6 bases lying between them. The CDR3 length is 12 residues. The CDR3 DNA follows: TGTGCCATCAGTGATCTAGTCAATGAGCAGTTCTTC. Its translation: CAISDLVNEQFF.

The CDR3 DNA sequence: TGTGCCAGCAGCTTGGACTTGTGGGATAATGAGCAGTTCTTC. It specifies CASSLDLWDNEQFF. The chain has TRBV7-2 and TRBJ2-1, with D maybe TRBD2 (5 bases). This CDR3 contains 14 residues. V lost 3 bases and J lost 7, with 13 bases in between. Looked up from germline, CDR1 is SGHTA and CDR2 is FQGNSA.

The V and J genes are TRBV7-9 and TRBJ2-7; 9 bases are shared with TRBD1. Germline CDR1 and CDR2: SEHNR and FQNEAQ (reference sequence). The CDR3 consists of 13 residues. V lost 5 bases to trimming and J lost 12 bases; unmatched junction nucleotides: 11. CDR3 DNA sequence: TGTGCCAGCAGCCGCTTATACAGGGACAGGGTGTACTTC. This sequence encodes CASSRLYRDRVYF.

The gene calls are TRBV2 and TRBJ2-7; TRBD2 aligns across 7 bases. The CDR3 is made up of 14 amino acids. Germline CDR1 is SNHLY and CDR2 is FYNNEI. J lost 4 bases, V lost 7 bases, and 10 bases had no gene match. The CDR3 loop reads CASTRQGSGYEQYF. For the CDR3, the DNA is TGTGCCAGCACCCGGCAGGGTAGCGGGTACGAGCAGTACTTC.

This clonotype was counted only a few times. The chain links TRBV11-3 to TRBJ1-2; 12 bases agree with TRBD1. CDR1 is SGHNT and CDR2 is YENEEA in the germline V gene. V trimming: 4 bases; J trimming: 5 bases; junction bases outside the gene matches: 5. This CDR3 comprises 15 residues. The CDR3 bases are TGTGCCAGCAGCTACGGGACAGGGGGCTCGTATGGCTACACCTTC. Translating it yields CASSYGTGGSYGYTF.

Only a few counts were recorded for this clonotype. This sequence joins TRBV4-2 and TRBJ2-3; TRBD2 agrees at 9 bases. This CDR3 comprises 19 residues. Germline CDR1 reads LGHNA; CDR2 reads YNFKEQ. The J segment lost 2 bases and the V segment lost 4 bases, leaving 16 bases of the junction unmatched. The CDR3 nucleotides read TGTGCCAGCAGCCCTTGGGGTAGCGGGGGAGAAAACCCCACAGATACGCAGTATTTT. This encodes CASSPWGSGGENPTDTQYF.

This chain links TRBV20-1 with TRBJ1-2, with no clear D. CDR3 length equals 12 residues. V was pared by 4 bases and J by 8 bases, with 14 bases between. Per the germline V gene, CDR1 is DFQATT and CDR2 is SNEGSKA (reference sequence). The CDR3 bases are TGCAGTGCTACTCGTATCGCTGCCGGCTACACCTTC. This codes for CSATRIAAGYTF.

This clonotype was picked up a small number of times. This CDR3 is CASSPGLAGGRGEQYF. The CDR3 DNA reads TGTGCCAGCAGCCCGGGACTAGCGGGAGGCCGGGGCGAGCAGTACTTC. V gene TRBV5-4 combines with J gene TRBJ2-7; 15 bases line up with TRBD2. V was clipped by 4 bases and J by 6 bases; unmatched bases: 8. CDR1 and CDR2 (germline): SGHNT, YYREEE (reference sequence). The CDR3 has 16 amino acids.

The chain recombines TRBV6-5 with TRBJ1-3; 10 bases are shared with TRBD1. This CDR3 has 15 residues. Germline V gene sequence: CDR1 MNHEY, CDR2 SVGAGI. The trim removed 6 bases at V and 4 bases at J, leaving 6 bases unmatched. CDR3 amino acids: CASSRQGASGNTIYF. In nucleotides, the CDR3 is TGTGCCAGCAGCAGACAGGGGGCGAGCGGAAACACCATATATTTT.

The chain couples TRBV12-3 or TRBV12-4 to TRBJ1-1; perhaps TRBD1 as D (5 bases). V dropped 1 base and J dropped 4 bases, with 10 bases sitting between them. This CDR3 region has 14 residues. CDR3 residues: CASSLGGESTEAFF. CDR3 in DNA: TGTGCCAGCAGTTTAGGGGGGGAGAGCACTGAAGCTTTCTTT.

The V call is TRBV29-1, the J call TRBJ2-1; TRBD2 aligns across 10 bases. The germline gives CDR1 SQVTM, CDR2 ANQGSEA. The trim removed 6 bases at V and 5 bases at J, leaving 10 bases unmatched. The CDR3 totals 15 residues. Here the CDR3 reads CSVRESSGGHNEQFF. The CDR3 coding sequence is TGCAGCGTCCGGGAATCTAGCGGGGGTCACAATGAGCAGTTCTTC.